This T cell receptor (beta chain) was captured in a study of blood T cell repertoires in COVID-19. Germline V lookup: CDR1 SGHNT, CDR2 YYREEE (reference sequence). The CDR3 covers 12 residues. V lost 0 bases and J 7 bases, leaving 5 bases between the germline ends. Repertoires were generated with immunoSEQ multiplex PCR, while TCRdb's copy carries only in-frame clones and drops some. The table shows some 200,000 clones, with 80% to 90% occurring only once. The source material was peripheral blood. This sequence originates from a woman in her sixties or seventies with COVID-19, enrolled during active disease. The V and J genes are TRBV5-4 and TRBJ2-1, with D perhaps matching TRBD1 (5 bases). As DNA, the CDR3 is TGTGCCAGCAGCTTGGAGGGGAATGAGCAGTTCTTC. It translates to CASSLEGNEQFF.